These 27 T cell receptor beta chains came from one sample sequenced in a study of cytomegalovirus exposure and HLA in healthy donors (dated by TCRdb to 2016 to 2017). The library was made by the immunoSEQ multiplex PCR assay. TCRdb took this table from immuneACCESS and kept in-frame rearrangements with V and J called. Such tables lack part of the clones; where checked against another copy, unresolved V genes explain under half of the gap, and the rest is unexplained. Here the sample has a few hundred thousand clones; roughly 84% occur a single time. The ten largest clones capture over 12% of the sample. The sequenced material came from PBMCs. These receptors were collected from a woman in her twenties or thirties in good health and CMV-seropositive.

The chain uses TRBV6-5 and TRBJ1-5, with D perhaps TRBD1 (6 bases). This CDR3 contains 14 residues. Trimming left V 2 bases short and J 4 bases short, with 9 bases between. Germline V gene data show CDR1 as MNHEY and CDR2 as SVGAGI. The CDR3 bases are TGTGCCAGCAGTTACGGGGGCCCGAATCAGCCCCAGCATTTT. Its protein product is CASSYGGPNQPQHF.

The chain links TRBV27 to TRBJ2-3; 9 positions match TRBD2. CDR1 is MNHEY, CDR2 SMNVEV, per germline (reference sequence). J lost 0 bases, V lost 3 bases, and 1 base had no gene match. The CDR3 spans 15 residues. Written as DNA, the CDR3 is TGTGCCAGCAGTTTGCTAGCGGGGAGCACAGATACGCAGTATTTT. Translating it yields CASSLLAGSTDTQYF.

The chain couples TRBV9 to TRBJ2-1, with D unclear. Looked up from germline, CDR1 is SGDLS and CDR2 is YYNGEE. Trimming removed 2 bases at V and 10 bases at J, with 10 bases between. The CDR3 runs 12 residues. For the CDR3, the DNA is TGTGCCAGCAGCGTTGGAGTAAGGGAGCAGTTCTTC. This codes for CASSVGVREQFF. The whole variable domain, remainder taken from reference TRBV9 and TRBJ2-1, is DSGVTQTPKHLITATGQRVTLRCSPRSGDLSVYWYQQSLDQGLQFLIQYYNGEERAKGNILERFSAQQFPDLHSELNLSSLELGDSALYFCASSVGVREQFFGPGTRLTVL.

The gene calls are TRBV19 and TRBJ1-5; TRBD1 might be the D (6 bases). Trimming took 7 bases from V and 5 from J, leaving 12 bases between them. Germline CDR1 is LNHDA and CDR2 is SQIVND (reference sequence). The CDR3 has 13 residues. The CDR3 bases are TGTGCCAGTACCGCGGACAGATATCAGCCCCAGCATTTT. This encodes CASTADRYQPQHF.

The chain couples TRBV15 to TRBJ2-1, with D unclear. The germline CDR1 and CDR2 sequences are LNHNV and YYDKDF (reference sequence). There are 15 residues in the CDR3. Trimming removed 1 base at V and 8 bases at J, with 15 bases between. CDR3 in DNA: TGTGCCACCAGCAGAGGCGGCGCCCAACCCTATGAGCAGTTCTTC. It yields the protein CATSRGGAQPYEQFF.

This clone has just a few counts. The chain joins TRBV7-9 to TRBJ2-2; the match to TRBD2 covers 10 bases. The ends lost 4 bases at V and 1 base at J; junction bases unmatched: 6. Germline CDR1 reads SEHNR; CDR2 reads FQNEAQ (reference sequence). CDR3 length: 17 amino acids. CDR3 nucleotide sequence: TGTGCCAGCAGCTCGGCTAGCGGGAGTCGGAACACCGGGGAGCTGTTTTTT. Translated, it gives CASSSASGSRNTGELFF.

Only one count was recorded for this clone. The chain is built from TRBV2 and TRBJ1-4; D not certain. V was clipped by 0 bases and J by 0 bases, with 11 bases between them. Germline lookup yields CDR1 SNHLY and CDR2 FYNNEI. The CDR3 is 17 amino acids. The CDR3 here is CASSEAVIPATNEKLFF. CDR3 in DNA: TGTGCCAGCAGTGAAGCGGTAATCCCAGCAACTAATGAAAAACTGTTTTTT.

CDR3 in amino acids: CASGDRGWDTIYF. The CDR3 coding sequence is TGTGCCAGCGGGGACAGGGGATGGGACACCATATATTTT. The rearrangement uses TRBV5-4 and TRBJ1-3; 10 bases fit TRBD1. This CDR3 contains 13 residues. Per the germline V gene, CDR1 is SGHNT and CDR2 is YYREEE (reference sequence). With V trimmed by 7 bases and J by 8 bases, 6 bases remained unmatched.

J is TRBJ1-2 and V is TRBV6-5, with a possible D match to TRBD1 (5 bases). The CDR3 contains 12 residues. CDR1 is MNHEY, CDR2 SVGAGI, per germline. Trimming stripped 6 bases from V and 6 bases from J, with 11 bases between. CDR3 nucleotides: TGTGCCAGCAGGGCAGGGTTTGATGGCTACACCTTC. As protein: CASRAGFDGYTF.

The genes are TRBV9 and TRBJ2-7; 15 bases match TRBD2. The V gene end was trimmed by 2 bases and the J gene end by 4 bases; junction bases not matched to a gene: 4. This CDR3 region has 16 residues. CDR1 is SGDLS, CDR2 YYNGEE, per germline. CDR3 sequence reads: CASSVGGTSGRYEQYF. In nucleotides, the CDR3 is TGTGCCAGCAGCGTCGGGGGGACTAGCGGGAGGTACGAGCAGTACTTC.

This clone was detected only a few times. The CDR3, as DNA: TGTGCCAGCAGCCCGGGGGCAGGGGAAGGCAATCAGCCCCAGCATTTT. It translates to CASSPGAGEGNQPQHF. The chain recombines TRBV5-4 with TRBJ1-5, with a tentative D call TRBD1 (6 bases). The CDR3 consists of 16 residues. The germline CDR1 and CDR2 sequences are SGHNT and YYREEE (reference sequence). V lost 4 bases, J lost 2 bases, and 16 bases lay in between.

The CDR3 sequence: CASSRQGRETQYF. In DNA form, the CDR3 reads TGTGCCAGCAGCCGACAGGGAAGAGAGACCCAGTACTTC. The chain employs TRBV14 and TRBJ2-5; 7 bases are shared with TRBD1. With V trimmed by 4 bases and J by 4 bases, 3 bases remained unmatched. CDR1 and CDR2 (germline): SGHDN, FVKESK. The CDR3 loop spans 13 amino acids.

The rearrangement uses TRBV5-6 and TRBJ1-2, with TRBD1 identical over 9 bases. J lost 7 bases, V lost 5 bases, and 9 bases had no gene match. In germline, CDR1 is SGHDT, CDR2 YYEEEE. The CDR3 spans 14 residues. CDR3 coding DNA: TGTGCCAGCAGGCCCACAGGGGGCGTTCTTGGCTACACCTTC. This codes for CASRPTGGVLGYTF. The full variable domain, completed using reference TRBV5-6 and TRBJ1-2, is DAGVTQSPTHLIKTRGQQVTLRCSPKSGHDTVSWYQQALGQGPQFIFQYYEEEERQRGNFPDRFSGHQFPNYSSELNVNALLLGDSALYLCASRPTGGVLGYTFGSGTRLTVV.

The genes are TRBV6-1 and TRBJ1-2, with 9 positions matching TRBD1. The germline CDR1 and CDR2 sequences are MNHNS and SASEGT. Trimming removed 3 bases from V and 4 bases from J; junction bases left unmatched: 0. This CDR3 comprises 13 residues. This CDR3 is CASSETGGYGYTF. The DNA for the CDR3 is TGTGCCAGCAGTGAGACAGGGGGCTATGGCTACACCTTC.

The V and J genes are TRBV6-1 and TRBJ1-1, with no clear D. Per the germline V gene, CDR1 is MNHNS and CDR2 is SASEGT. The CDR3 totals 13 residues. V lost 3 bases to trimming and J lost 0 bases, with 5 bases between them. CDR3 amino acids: CASSDKMNTEAFF. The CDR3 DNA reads TGTGCCAGCAGTGACAAAATGAACACTGAAGCTTTCTTT.

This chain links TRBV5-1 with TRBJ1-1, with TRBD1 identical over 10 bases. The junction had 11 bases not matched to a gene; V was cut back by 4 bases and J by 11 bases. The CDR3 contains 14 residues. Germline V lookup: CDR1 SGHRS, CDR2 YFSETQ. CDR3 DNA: TGCGCCAGCAGCGCCGGGACAGGGGACATTACGGCTTTCTTT. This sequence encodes CASSAGTGDITAFF.

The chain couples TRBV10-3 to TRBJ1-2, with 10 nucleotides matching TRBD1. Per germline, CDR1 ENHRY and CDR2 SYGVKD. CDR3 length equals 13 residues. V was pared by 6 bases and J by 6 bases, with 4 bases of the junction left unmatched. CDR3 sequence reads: CAIRGTGDNGYTF. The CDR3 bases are TGTGCCATCAGGGGGACAGGGGATAATGGCTACACCTTC.

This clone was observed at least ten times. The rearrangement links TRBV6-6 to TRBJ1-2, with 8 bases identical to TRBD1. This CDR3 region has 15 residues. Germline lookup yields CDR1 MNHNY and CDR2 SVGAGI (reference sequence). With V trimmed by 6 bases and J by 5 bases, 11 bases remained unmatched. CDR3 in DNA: TGTGCCAGCAGCTCCGGGACAGGCAGGAGGTATGGCTACACCTTC. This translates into CASSSGTGRRYGYTF.

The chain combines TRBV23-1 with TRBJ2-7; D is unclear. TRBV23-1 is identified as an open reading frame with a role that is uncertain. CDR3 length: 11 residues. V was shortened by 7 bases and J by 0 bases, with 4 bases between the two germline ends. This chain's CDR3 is CASIFSYEQYF. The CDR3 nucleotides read TGCGCCAGCATCTTCTCCTACGAGCAGTACTTC.

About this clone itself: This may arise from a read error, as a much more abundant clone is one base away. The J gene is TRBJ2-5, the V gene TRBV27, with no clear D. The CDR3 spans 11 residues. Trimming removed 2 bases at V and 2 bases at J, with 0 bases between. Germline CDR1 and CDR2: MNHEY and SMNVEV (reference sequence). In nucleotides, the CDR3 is TGTGCCAGCAGTTTACAAGAGACCCAGTACTTC. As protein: CASSLQETQYF.

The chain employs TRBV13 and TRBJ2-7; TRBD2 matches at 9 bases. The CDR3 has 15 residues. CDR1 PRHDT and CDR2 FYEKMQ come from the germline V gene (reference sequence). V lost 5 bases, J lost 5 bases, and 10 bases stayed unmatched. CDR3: CASSAPGLAIHEQYF. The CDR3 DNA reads TGTGCCAGCAGCGCACCGGGACTAGCAATCCACGAGCAGTACTTC.

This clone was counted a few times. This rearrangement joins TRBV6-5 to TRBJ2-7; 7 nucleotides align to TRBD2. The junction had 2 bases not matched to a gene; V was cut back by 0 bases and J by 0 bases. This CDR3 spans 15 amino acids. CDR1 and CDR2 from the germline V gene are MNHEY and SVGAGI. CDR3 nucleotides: TGTGCCAGCAGTTACTCCCGGGACTACTCCTACGAGCAGTACTTC. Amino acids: CASSYSRDYSYEQYF.

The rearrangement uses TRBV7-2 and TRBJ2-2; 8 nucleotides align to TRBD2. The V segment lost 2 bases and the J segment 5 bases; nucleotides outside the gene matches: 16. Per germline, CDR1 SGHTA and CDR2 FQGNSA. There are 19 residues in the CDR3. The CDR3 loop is CASSLRSPAALAGTGELFF. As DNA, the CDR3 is TGTGCCAGCAGCTTAAGGAGTCCCGCCGCCCTAGCGGGTACCGGGGAGCTGTTTTTT.

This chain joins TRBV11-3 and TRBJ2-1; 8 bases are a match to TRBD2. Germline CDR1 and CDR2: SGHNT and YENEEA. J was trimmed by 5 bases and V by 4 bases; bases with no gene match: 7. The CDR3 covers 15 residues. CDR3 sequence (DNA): TGTGCCAGCAGCTCCAGTGGCGGGGGGAACAATGAGCAGTTCTTC. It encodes CASSSSGGGNNEQFF.

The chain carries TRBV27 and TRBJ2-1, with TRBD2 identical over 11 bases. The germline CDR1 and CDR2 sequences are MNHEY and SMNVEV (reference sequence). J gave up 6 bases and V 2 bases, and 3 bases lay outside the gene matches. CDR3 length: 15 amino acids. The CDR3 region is CASSLLAGGVNEQFF. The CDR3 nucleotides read TGTGCCAGCAGTTTACTAGCGGGAGGCGTCAATGAGCAGTTCTTC.

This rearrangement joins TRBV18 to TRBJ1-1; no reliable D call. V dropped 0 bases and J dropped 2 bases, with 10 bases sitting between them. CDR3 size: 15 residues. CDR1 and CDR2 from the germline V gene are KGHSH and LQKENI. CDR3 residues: CASSPPLRANTEAFF. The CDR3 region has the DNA TGTGCCAGCTCACCACCCCTACGGGCCAACACTGAAGCTTTCTTT. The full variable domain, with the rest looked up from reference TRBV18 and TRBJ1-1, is NAGVMQNPRHLVRRRGQEARLRCSPMKGHSHVYWYRQLPEEGLKFMVYLQKENIIDESGMPKERFSAEFPKEGPSILRIQQVVRGDSAAYFCASSPPLRANTEAFFGQGTRLTVV.

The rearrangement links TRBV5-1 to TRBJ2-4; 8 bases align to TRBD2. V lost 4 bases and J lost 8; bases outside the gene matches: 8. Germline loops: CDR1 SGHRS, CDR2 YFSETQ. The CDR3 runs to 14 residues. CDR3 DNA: TGCGCCAGCAGCACCAGCGGGAGTGCGGACATTCAGTACTTC. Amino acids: CASSTSGSADIQYF. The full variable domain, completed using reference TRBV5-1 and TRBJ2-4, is KAGVTQTPRYLIKTRGQQVTLSCSPISGHRSVSWYQQTPGQGLQFLFEYFSETQRNKGNFPGRFSGRQFSNSRSEMNVSTLELGDSALYLCASSTSGSADIQYFGAGTRLSVL.